A selection of T cell receptor beta chains follows, all from one sample in a study of T cells in localized non-small cell lung cancer. Sequencing was performed with immunoSEQ multiplex PCR; in TCRdb, only in-frame clones are kept and a portion is missing. The data hold approximately 1,500 clones, with 25% to 30% observed a single time. The sample consisted of normal lung tissue next to the tumor, taken before any cancer treatment. These receptors were collected from a man aged 40 to 70 with stage III squamous cell lung carcinoma. Both conserved end residues are part of each CDR3. D genes are given only for firm matches. The size of a clone is reported for some rows only, either as once, few or many, or as a class for expanded clones.

.,TRBV11-3,TRBD2,TRBJ2-1,CASSLAPGLGFNEQFF,TGTGCCAGCAGCTTGGCCCCGGGACTAGGGTTCAATGAGCAGTTCTTC
.,TRBV14,TRBD1,TRBJ2-1,CASSQDRRTGPYNEQFF,TGTGCCAGCAGCCAAGATCGAAGGACAGGACCGTACAATGAGCAGTTCTTC
.,TRBV14,.,TRBJ1-1,CASSQLKGLNTEAFF,TGTGCCAGCAGCCAGTTGAAGGGCCTGAACACTGAAGCTTTCTTT
.,TRBV29-1,TRBD1,TRBJ2-1,CSVESDRGPNEQFF,TGCAGCGTTGAATCGGACAGGGGCCCTAATGAGCAGTTCTTC
.,TRBV4-1,.,TRBJ1-5,CASSGDLIQPQHF,TGCGCCAGCAGCGGTGATCTGATCCAGCCCCAGCATTTT
few,TRBV6-8,.,TRBJ2-7,CASSYHSGEQGLKLRAQYF,TGTGCCAGCAGTTACCATTCCGGGGAACAGGGATTAAAGCTACGAGCGCAGTACTTC
.,TRBV14,TRBD1,TRBJ1-2,CASSELGQVVGYGYTF,TGTGCCAGCAGCGAACTTGGACAGGTGGTGGGTTATGGCTACACCTTC
few,TRBV11-3,.,TRBJ2-5,CASSHPPRGRGPETQYF,TGTGCCAGCAGCCACCCGCCTCGGGGCAGGGGCCCAGAGACCCAGTACTTC
few,TRBV6-8,.,TRBJ1-1,CASSYSTATEAFF,TGTGCCAGCAGTTACTCGACGGCCACTGAAGCTTTCTTT
medium-sized,TRBV7-1,.,TRBJ1-1,CASSLSWDTDPFF,TGTGCCAGCAGCTTAAGTTGGGACACCGATCCTTTCTTT
few,TRBV9,.,TRBJ1-5,CASSERLEQPQHF,TGTGCCAGCAGTGAAAGGTTGGAACAGCCCCAGCATTTT
.,TRBV6-8,.,TRBJ2-7,CASSPMEGISYEQYF,TGTGCCAGCAGCCCGATGGAGGGGATCTCCTACGAGCAGTACTTC
.,TRBV19,TRBD1,TRBJ1-5,CASSFPGQLNQPQHF,TGTGCCAGTAGTTTTCCGGGACAGCTCAATCAGCCCCAGCATTTT
medium-sized,TRBV11-3,.,TRBJ1-1,CASSFAGTVNTEAFF,TGTGCCAGCAGCTTTGCCGGGACGGTGAACACTGAAGCTTTCTTT
medium-sized,TRBV6-8,.,TRBJ2-2,CASSYSPETGELFF,TGTGCCAGCAGTTACTCTCCGGAAACCGGGGAGCTGTTTTTT
.,TRBV11-3,.,TRBJ2-7,CASSLPRPPYEQYF,TGTGCCAGCAGCCTGCCGAGGCCCCCCTACGAGCAGTACTTC
few,TRBV4-1,.,TRBJ1-1,CASSQVGDTEAFF,TGCGCCAGCAGCCAAGTGGGCGACACTGAAGCTTTCTTT
.,TRBV10-2,.,TRBJ2-5,CASSLQGMGETQYF,TGCGCCAGCAGCTTACAGGGTATGGGGGAGACCCAGTACTTC
.,TRBV12-5,.,TRBJ2-3,CASGLAGQSTDTQYF,TGTGCTAGTGGTTTGGCCGGACAGAGCACAGATACGCAGTATTTT
few,TRBV6-8,.,TRBJ2-1,CASSLGDYNEQFF,TGTGCCAGCAGTTTAGGGGACTACAATGAGCAGTTCTTC
.,TRBV30,TRBD1,TRBJ1-2,CAWDTGAGYTF,TGTGCCTGGGATACAGGGGCTGGCTACACCTTC
few,TRBV1,.,TRBJ1-4,CASSQMGNTAGGKLFF,TGCGCCAGCAGCCAGATGGGTAACACGGCCGGGGGAAAACTGTTTTTT
.,TRBV11-3,.,TRBJ2-3,CASSLRGLGTDTQYF,TGTGCCAGCAGCTTACGGGGTTTGGGCACAGATACGCAGTATTTT
medium-sized,TRBV6-8,TRBD1,TRBJ1-6,CASSDSQGGPLHF,TGTGCCAGCAGTGACTCCCAGGGGGGGCCCCTCCACTTT
.,TRBV18,.,TRBJ1-1,CASSLLSDTEAFF,TGTGCCAGCTCCCTTCTCTCGGACACTGAAGCTTTCTTT
.,TRBV27,TRBD1,TRBJ2-7,CASRVTGGKYEQYF,TGTGCCAGCAGGGTAACAGGGGGTAAGTACGAGCAGTACTTC
medium-sized,TRBV6-1,.,TRBJ2-7,CASSEGSGGQDEQYF,TGTGCCAGCAGTGAAGGATCCGGGGGCCAGGACGAGCAGTACTTC
medium-sized,TRBV11-3,TRBD2,TRBJ2-3,CASRTSGGRTDTQYF,TGTGCCAGCAGGACTAGCGGGGGACGCACAGATACGCAGTATTTT
.,TRBV11-3,.,TRBJ1-1,CASSPGTARDTEAFF,TGTGCCAGCAGTCCTGGGACCGCTCGCGACACTGAAGCTTTCTTT
few,TRBV11-3,TRBD1,TRBJ1-4,CASSLRDRGRREKLFF,TGTGCCAGCAGCCTAAGGGACAGGGGGAGAAGGGAAAAACTGTTTTTT
.,TRBV6-8,.,TRBJ2-1,CASSDSWDAYNEQFF,TGTGCCAGCAGTGACTCATGGGACGCTTACAATGAGCAGTTCTTC
.,TRBV19,TRBD2,TRBJ2-3,CASSIAGGSADTQYF,TGTGCCAGTAGTATAGCGGGGGGTTCGGCAGATACGCAGTATTTT
few,TRBV19,.,TRBJ2-1,CASSSTQGLEQFF,TGTGCCAGTAGCTCCACCCAGGGGCTTGAGCAGTTCTTC
.,TRBV14,.,TRBJ2-2,CASRQGGTGELFF,TGTGCCAGCAGGCAGGGCGGCACCGGGGAGCTGTTTTTT
.,TRBV29-1,.,TRBJ2-4,CSVEIGRMRNIQYF,TGCAGCGTTGAAATTGGCCGTATGCGAAACATTCAGTACTTC
.,TRBV29-1,TRBD1,TRBJ2-7,CSVQLGQGGYYEQYF,TGCAGCGTTCAACTGGGACAGGGTGGATACTACGAGCAGTACTTC
.,TRBV30,.,TRBJ1-1,CAWSLEGEAFF,TGTGCCTGGAGTCTCGAAGGTGAAGCTTTCTTT
.,TRBV6-8,.,TRBJ2-7,CASSFSIHQEYYEQYF,TGTGCCAGCAGTTTCTCCATCCATCAGGAGTACTACGAGCAGTACTTC
.,TRBV4-1,.,TRBJ2-7,CASSQYPRDEQYF,TGCGCCAGCAGCCAATATCCACGGGACGAGCAGTACTTC
few,TRBV18,TRBD1,TRBJ2-4,CASSPGTGGQNIQYF,TGTGCCAGCTCACCGGGGACAGGGGGCCAGAACATTCAGTACTTC
medium-sized,TRBV11-3,.,TRBJ1-1,CASSLRDTPGEHNEAFF,TGTGCCAGCAGCTTGAGAGACACCCCGGGAGAACACAATGAAGCTTTCTTT
.,TRBV9,.,TRBJ1-4,CASSVAQGVGVGEKLFF,TGTGCCAGCAGCGTAGCTCAGGGCGTGGGAGTTGGTGAAAAACTGTTTTTT
.,TRBV11-3,.,TRBJ1-4,CASSPTGSINEKLFF,TGTGCCAGCAGCCCGACAGGTTCGATAAATGAAAAACTGTTTTTT